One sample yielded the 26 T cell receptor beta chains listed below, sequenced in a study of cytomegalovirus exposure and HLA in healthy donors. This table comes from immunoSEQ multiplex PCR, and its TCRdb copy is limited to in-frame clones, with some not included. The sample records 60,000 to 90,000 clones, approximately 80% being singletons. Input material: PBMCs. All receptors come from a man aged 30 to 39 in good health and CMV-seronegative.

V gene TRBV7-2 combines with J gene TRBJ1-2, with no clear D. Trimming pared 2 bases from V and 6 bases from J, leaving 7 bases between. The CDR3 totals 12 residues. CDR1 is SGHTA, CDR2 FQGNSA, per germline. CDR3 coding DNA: TGTGCCAGCAGCTTACGTGCGGATGGCTACACCTTC. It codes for CASSLRADGYTF.

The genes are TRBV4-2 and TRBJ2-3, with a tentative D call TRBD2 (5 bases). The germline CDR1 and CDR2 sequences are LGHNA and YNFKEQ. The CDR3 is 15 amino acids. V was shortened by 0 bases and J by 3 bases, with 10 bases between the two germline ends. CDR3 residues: CASSQDGEPTDTQYF. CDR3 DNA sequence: TGTGCCAGCAGCCAAGATGGGGAGCCTACAGATACGCAGTATTTT.

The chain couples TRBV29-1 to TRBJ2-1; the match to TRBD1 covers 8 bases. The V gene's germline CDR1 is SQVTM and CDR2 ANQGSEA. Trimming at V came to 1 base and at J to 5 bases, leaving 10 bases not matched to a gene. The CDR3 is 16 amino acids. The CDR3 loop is CSVEGPGQGANNEQFF. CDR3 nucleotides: TGCAGCGTTGAAGGTCCTGGACAGGGAGCCAACAATGAGCAGTTCTTC.

CDR3 protein: CASYSEATDTQYF. The CDR3 region has the DNA TGTGCCTCTTACTCCGAAGCCACAGATACGCAGTATTTT. The J gene is TRBJ2-3, the V gene TRBV5-6; no firm D call. Trimming removed 10 bases from V and 2 bases from J, with 14 bases in between. From germline, CDR1 is SGHDT and CDR2 YYEEEE. The CDR3 covers 13 residues.

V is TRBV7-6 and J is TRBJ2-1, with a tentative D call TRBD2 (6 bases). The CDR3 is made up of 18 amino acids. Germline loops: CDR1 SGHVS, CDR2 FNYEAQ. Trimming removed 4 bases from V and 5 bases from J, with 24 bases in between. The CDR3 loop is CASSSPRASEVKNNEQFF. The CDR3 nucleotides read TGTGCCAGCAGCTCGCCGAGGGCTAGCGAGGTAAAGAACAATGAGCAGTTCTTC.

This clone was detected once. CDR3 in amino acids: CASSLLRDTGISYSGNTIYF. CDR3 bases: TGTGCCAGCAGCCTCCTCCGGGACACCGGGATATCGTACTCTGGAAACACCATATATTTT. This chain uses TRBV4-2 with TRBJ1-3, with D possibly TRBD1 on 6 matching bases. Trimming shortened V by 4 bases and J by 0 bases, and 25 bases separated the two germline ends. The CDR3 consists of 20 residues. Per germline, CDR1 LGHNA and CDR2 YNFKEQ.

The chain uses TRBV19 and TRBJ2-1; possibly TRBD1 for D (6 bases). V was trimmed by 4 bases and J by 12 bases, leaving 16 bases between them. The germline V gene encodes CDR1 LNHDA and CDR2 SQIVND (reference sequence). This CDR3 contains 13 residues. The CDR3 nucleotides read TGTGCCAGTAGTAAGGACAGTGCGATTGGGCAGTTCTTC. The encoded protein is CASSKDSAIGQFF.

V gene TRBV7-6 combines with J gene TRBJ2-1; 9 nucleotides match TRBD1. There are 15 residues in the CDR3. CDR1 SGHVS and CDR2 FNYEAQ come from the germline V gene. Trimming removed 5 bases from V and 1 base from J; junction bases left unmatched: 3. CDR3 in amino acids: CASSEDRGSYNEQFF. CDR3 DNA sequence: TGTGCCAGCAGCGAGGACAGGGGATCCTACAATGAGCAGTTCTTC.

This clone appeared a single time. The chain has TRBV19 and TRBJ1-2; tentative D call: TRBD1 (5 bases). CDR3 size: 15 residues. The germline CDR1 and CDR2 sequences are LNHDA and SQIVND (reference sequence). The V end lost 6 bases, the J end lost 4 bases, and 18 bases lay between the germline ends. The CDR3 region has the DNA TGTGCCAGTAGACAGAACAGGAAATCGTCCTATGGCTACACCTTC. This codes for CASRQNRKSSYGYTF.

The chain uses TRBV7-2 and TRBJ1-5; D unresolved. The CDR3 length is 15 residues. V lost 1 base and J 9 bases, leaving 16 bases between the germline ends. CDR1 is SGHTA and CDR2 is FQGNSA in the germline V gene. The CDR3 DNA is TGTGCCAGCAGCTTAGTCGGCGGAGGCCCTGGGCCCCAGCATTTT. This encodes CASSLVGGGPGPQHF.

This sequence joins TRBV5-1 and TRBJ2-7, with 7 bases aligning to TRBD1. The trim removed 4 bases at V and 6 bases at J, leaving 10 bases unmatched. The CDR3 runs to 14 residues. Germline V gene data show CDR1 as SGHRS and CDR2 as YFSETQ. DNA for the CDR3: TGCGCCAGCAGCCCAGGACAGGTTTTCGGCGAGCAGTACTTC. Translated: CASSPGQVFGEQYF.

This CDR3 is CASRLTSGGKETQYF. CDR3 in DNA: TGTGCCAGCAGGTTGACTAGCGGGGGCAAAGAGACCCAGTACTTC. V gene TRBV7-3 combines with J gene TRBJ2-5, with TRBD2 matching over 12 bases. CDR1 and CDR2 from the germline V gene are SGHTA and FQGTGA. CDR3 length: 15 residues. V lost 6 bases to trimming and J lost 3 bases; unmatched junction nucleotides: 5.

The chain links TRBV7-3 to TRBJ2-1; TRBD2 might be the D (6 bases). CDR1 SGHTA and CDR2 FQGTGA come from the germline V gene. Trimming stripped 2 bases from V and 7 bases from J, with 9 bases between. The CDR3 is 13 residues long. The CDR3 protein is CASSLGGANEQFF. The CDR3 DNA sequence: TGTGCCAGCAGCTTAGGAGGGGCTAATGAGCAGTTCTTC.

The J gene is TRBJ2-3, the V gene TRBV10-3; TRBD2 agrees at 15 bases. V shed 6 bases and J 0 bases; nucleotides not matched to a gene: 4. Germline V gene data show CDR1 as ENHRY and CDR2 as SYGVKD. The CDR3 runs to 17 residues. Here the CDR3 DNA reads TGTGCCATCAGGCCCGGACTAGCGGGGGGGAGCACAGATACGCAGTATTTT. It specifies CAIRPGLAGGSTDTQYF.

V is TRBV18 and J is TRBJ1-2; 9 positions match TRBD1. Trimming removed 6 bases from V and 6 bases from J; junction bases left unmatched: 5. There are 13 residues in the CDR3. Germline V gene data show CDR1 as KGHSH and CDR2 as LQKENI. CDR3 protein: CASSRTGADGYTF. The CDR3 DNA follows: TGTGCCAGCTCCCGGACAGGGGCGGATGGCTACACCTTC.

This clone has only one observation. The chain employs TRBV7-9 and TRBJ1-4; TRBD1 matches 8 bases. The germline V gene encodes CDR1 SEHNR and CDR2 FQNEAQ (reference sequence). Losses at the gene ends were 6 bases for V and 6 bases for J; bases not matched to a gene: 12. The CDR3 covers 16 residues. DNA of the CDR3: TGTGCCAGCAGGTCCAGGCCTCAGGGGGCAGATGAAAAACTGTTTTTT. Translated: CASRSRPQGADEKLFF.

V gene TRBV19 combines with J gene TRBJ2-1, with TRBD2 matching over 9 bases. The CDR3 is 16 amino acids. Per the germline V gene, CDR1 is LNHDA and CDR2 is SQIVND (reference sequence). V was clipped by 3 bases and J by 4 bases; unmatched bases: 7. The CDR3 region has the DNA TGTGCCAGTAGTATCCCCCTAGCGGGATATTACAATGAGCAGTTCTTC. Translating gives CASSIPLAGYYNEQFF.

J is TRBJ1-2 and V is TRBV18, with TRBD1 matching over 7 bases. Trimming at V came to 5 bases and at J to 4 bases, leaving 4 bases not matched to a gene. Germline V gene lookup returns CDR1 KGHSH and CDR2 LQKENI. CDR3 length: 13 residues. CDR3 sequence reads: CASSSRDSYGYTF. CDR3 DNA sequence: TGTGCCAGCTCAAGCCGGGACAGCTATGGCTACACCTTC.

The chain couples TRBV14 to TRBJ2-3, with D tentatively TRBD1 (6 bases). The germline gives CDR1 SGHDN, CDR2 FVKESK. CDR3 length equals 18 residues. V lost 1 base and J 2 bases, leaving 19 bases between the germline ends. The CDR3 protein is CASSQGNIPGHDTDTQYF. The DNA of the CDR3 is TGTGCCAGCAGCCAAGGAAACATCCCGGGACACGACACAGATACGCAGTATTTT.

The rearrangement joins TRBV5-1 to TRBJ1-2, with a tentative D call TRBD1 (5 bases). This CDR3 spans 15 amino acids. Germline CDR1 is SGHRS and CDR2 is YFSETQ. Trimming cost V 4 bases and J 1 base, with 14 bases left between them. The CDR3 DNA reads TGCGCCAGCAGCCCGGGCGGGACGGTTAACTATGGCTACACCTTC. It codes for CASSPGGTVNYGYTF.

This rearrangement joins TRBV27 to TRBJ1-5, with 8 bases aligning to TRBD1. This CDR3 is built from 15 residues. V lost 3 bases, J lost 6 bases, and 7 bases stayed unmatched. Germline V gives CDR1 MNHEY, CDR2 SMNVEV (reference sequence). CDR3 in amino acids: CASSFTGGLIQPQHF. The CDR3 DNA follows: TGTGCCAGCAGTTTTACAGGGGGTTTGATTCAGCCCCAGCATTTT.

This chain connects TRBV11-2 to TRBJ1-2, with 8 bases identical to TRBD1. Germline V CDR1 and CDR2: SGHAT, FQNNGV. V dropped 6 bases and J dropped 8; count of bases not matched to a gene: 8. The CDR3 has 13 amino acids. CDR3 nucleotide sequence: TGTGCCAGCAGTCCGGACAGGGTCATCGGCTACACCTTC. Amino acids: CASSPDRVIGYTF.

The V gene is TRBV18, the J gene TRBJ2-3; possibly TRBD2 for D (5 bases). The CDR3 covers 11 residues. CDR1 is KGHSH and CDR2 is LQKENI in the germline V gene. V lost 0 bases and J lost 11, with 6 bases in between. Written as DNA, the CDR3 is TGTGCCAGCTCACCACCGGGAGAGCAGTATTTT. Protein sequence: CASSPPGEQYF.

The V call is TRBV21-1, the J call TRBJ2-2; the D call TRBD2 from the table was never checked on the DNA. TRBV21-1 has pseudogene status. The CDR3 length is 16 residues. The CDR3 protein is CASSKYKLAIAGELFF. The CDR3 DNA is TGTGCCAGCAGCAAATACAAACTAGCGATCGCCGGGGAGCTGTTTTTT.

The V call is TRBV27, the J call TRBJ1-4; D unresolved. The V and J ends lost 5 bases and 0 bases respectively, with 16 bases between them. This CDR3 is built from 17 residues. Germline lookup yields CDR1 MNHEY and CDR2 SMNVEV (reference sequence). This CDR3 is CASSTYLHRATNEKLFF. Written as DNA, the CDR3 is TGTGCCAGCAGTACCTACCTCCACAGAGCAACTAATGAAAAACTGTTTTTT.

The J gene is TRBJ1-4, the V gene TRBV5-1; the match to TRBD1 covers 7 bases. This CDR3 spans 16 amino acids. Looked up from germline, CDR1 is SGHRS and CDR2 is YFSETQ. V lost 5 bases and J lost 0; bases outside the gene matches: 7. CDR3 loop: CASRPYTGATNEKLFF. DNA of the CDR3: TGCGCCAGCAGGCCATACACAGGGGCAACTAATGAAAAACTGTTTTTT.